A selection of T cell receptor beta chains follows, all from one sample in a study of blood T cell repertoires in COVID-19. The repertoire was sequenced with immunoSEQ multiplex PCR; TCRdb's copy has only in-frame clones and lacks some. The table shows over 95,000 clones, with more than 75% occurring only once. Sequencing input: peripheral blood. Every receptor here comes from a woman aged 40 to 50 with acute or convalescent COVID-19. CDR3s include the opening cysteine and the closing phenylalanine or tryptophan. The D gene is left open where the match is weak. Not every row has a clone size; where given, it reads once, few, many or a size class.

D gene,V gene,CDR3 length,J gene,clone size,CDR3 DNA,CDR3 protein
NA,TRBV19,14,TRBJ1-2,NA,TGTGCCAGTAGTTTAATACAGGTTCCCTATGGCTACACCTTC,CASSLIQVPYGYTF
TRBD2,TRBV7-2,17,TRBJ2-3,NA,TGTGCCAGCAGCCCCCGAGGTGTCCAGCGGGGGACAGATACGCAGTATTTT,CASSPRGVQRGTDTQYF
TRBD2,TRBV9,14,TRBJ2-7,NA,TGTGCCAGCAGCGTCGCTAGCGGCCTCTACGAGCAGTACTTC,CASSVASGLYEQYF
NA,TRBV29-1,12,TRBJ1-1,NA,TGCAGCGTTGAACGCGGGAACACTGAAGCTTTCTTT,CSVERGNTEAFF
NA,TRBV2,12,TRBJ2-7,NA,TGTGCCAGCAGAGGACTTTCCTACGAGCAGTACTTC,CASRGLSYEQYF
NA,TRBV12-3/TRBV12-4,13,TRBJ2-1,NA,TGTGCCAGCAGTTTAGGAGCGACCCTTGGGAGGTTCTTC,CASSLGATLGRFF
NA,TRBV6-5,15,TRBJ2-2,NA,TGTGCCAGCAGTTACTCGAAGGACATCACCGGGGAGCTGTTTTTT,CASSYSKDITGELFF
NA,TRBV9,16,TRBJ1-3,NA,TGTGCCAGCAGCGTAGCTAATAGGGGCTCAGGAAACACCATATATTTT,CASSVANRGSGNTIYF
TRBD2,TRBV7-9,13,TRBJ2-3,NA,TGTGCCAGCAGCTCCGTTCTAGCGGGGGGATGGCGGTTT,CASSSVLAGGWRF
TRBD1,TRBV18,16,TRBJ1-1,NA,TGTGCCAGCTCACCCGGGACAGGGGAAGTGGTTGCTGAAGCTTTCTTT,CASSPGTGEVVAEAFF
NA,TRBV7-9,14,TRBJ2-7,NA,TGTGCCAGCAGCTTTACAGGGGAGGTCGACGAGCAGTACTTC,CASSFTGEVDEQYF
TRBD2,TRBV12-3/TRBV12-4,13,TRBJ2-5,NA,TGTGCCAGCAGTTTCCTGGGGGGGGAGACCCAGTACTTC,CASSFLGGETQYF
TRBD1,TRBV7-9,14,TRBJ1-2,NA,TGTGCCAGCAGAGGGGACAGTTCTAACTATGGCTACACCTTC,CASRGDSSNYGYTF
NA,TRBV30,15,TRBJ1-5,NA,TGTGCCTGGAGTGTCGCAGGGAAATTTAATCAGCCCCAGCATTTT,CAWSVAGKFNQPQHF
NA,TRBV2,14,TRBJ1-5,NA,TGTGCCAGCAGCCTTCAGCGTTACAATCAGCCCCAGCATTTT,CASSLQRYNQPQHF
TRBD2,TRBV5-1,15,TRBJ2-3,NA,TGCGCCAGCAGCAGCAGCGGGGCTACCACAGATACGCAGTATTTT,CASSSSGATTDTQYF
NA,TRBV11-2,14,TRBJ1-3,once,TGTGCCAGCAGCTTAGAGTTCTCGGGAAACACCATATATTTT,CASSLEFSGNTIYF
NA,TRBV7-7,14,TRBJ2-2,NA,TGTGCCAGCAGCTTAAAACCAGGGGCCGGGGAGCTGTTTTTT,CASSLKPGAGELFF
TRBD1,TRBV10-3,13,TRBJ2-7,few,TGTGCCACCAGGGACAGGGGTCATAACGAGCAGTACTTC,CATRDRGHNEQYF
NA,TRBV6-5,13,TRBJ1-1,NA,TGTGCCAGCGGGTGGGGCCGACAGACTGAAGCTTTCTTT,CASGWGRQTEAFF
NA,TRBV4-3,14,TRBJ1-1,once,TGCGCCAGCAGCCGAGACAGGTTGAACACTGAAGCTTTCTTT,CASSRDRLNTEAFF
TRBD1,TRBV28,17,TRBJ1-6,NA,TGTGCCAGCAGTTTACCCCACAGGGGGCCAGGGAATTCACCCCTCCACTTT,CASSLPHRGPGNSPLHF
NA,TRBV24-1,14,TRBJ2-7,NA,TGTGCCACCAGTGATTTGCCAGGGTACTACGAGCAGTACTTC,CATSDLPGYYEQYF
TRBD1,TRBV6-5,15,TRBJ2-2,NA,TGTGCCACCTTCCGGGACAGGGGAGAAACCGGGGAGCTGTTTTTT,CATFRDRGETGELFF
NA,TRBV19,17,TRBJ2-7,NA,TGTGCCAGGAGCCGGGCACCGCTGAGGGAAAGCTCCTACGAGCAGTACTTC,CARSRAPLRESSYEQYF
NA,TRBV30,11,TRBJ2-7,NA,TGTGCCTGGAGTGTACAATACGAGCAGTACTTC,CAWSVQYEQYF
NA,TRBV6-2/TRBV6-3,14,TRBJ1-5,NA,TGTGCCAGCAGTACAGGGTTCAGCAATCAGCCCCAGCATTTT,CASSTGFSNQPQHF
TRBD2,TRBV11-2,16,TRBJ2-3,NA,TGTGCCAGCAGCTTAGCCGGGCGGGGGTCCACAGATACGCAGTATTTT,CASSLAGRGSTDTQYF
NA,TRBV5-5,14,TRBJ1-4,few,TGTGCCAGCAGCTTAGTCAGGACTAATGAAAAACTGTTTTTT,CASSLVRTNEKLFF
NA,TRBV2,14,TRBJ1-3,NA,TGTGCCAGCAGCGTATTAGGGGTTGGAAACACCATATATTTT,CASSVLGVGNTIYF
TRBD1,TRBV2,15,TRBJ2-3,NA,TGTGCCAGCAGTGAAGGACAGGGGAGCACAGATACGCAGTATTTT,CASSEGQGSTDTQYF
TRBD1,TRBV6-5,13,TRBJ1-1,NA,TGTGCCAGCATTGCATACAGGGGAACTGAAGCTTTCTTT,CASIAYRGTEAFF
NA,TRBV21-1,15,TRBJ1-1,NA,TGTGCCAGCAGCAAGGGACCAGGGGTGGTTACTGAAGCTTTCTTT,CASSKGPGVVTEAFF
NA,TRBV6-5,15,TRBJ2-7,NA,TGTGCCAGCAGAGCCGCCGGGGGTACAGTGTGGGAGCAGTACTTC,CASRAAGGTVWEQYF
NA,TRBV27,15,TRBJ2-7,NA,TGTGCCAGCTCACGAGGAGGTCCCCAATCCTACGAGCAGTACTTC,CASSRGGPQSYEQYF
TRBD2,TRBV11-2,17,TRBJ2-1,NA,TGTGCCAGCAGCTTAAACCCGCCGACTAGCGGGTACAATGAGCAGTTCTTC,CASSLNPPTSGYNEQFF
NA,TRBV7-9,11,TRBJ1-2,NA,TGTGCCAGCACCCCTCTAATTGGCTACACCTTC,CASTPLIGYTF
NA,TRBV11-2,13,TRBJ1-1,NA,TGTGCCAGCAGCTTAGGAGGGAACACTGAAGCTTTCTTT,CASSLGGNTEAFF
NA,TRBV19,14,TRBJ1-1,NA,TGTGCCAGTAGGGACCCGACAGTGAACACTGAAGCTTTCTTT,CASRDPTVNTEAFF
NA,TRBV10-2,14,TRBJ1-2,NA,TGCGCCAGCGGAGGGTCGGTAGCTAACTATGGCTACACCTTC,CASGGSVANYGYTF
TRBD1,TRBV7-6,17,TRBJ2-6,NA,TGTGCCAGCGCTGCCGGAACAGGGGGCTATGGGGCCAACGTCCTGACTTTC,CASAAGTGGYGANVLTF
NA,TRBV7-2,15,TRBJ2-7,NA,TGTGCCAGCAGCTTAATGGCGACAGGTCTGTACGAGCAGTACTTC,CASSLMATGLYEQYF